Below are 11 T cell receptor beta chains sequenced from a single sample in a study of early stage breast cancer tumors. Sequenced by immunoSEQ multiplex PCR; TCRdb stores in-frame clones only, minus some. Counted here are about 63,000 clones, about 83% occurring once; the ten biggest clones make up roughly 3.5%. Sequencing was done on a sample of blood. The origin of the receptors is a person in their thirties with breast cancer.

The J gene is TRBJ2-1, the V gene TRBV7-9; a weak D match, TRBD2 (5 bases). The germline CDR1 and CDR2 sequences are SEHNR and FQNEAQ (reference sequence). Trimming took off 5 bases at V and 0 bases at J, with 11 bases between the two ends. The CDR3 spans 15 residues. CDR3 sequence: CASSPPGSSYNEQFF. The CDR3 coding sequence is TGTGCCAGCAGCCCCCCGGGGAGCTCCTACAATGAGCAGTTCTTC.

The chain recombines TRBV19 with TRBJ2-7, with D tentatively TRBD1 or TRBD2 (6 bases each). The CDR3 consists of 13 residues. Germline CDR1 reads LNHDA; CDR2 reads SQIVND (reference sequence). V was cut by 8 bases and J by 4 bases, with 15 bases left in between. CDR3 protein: CASGRTDRYEQYF. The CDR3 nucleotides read TGTGCCAGTGGGAGGACCGACAGGTACGAGCAGTACTTC. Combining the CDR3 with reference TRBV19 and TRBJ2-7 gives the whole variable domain DGGITQSPKYLFRKEGQNVTLSCEQNLNHDAMYWYRQDPGQGLRLIYYSQIVNDFQKGDIAEGYSVSREKKESFPLTVTSAQKNPTAFYLCASGRTDRYEQYFGPGTRLTVT.

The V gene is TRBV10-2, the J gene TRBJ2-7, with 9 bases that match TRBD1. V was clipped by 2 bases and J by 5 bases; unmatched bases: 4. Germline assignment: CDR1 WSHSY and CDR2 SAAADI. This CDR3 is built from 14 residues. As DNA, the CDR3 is TGCGCCAGCAGTGAGCCGGGACAGGGAGACGAGCAGTACTTC. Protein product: CASSEPGQGDEQYF.

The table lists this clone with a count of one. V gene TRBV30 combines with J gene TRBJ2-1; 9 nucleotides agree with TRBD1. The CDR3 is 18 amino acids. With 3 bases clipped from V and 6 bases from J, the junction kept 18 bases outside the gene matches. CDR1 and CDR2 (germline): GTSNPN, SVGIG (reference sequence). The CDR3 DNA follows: TGTGCCTGGAGAATTGGGACAGGGCGAGGGGTATGGTCCAATGAGCAGTTCTTC. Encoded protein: CAWRIGTGRGVWSNEQFF.

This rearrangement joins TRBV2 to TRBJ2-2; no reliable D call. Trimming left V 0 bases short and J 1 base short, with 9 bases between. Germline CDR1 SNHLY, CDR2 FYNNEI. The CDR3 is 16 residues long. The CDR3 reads CASSEALPRNTGELFF. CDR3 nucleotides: TGTGCCAGCAGTGAAGCGCTTCCCAGGAACACCGGGGAGCTGTTTTTT.

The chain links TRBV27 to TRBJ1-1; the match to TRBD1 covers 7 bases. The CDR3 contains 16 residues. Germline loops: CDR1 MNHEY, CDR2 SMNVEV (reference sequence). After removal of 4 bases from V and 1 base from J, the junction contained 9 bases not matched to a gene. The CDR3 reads CASSSLTGLKNTEAFF. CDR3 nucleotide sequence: TGTGCCAGCAGTTCTCTGACAGGGCTCAAGAACACTGAAGCTTTCTTT.

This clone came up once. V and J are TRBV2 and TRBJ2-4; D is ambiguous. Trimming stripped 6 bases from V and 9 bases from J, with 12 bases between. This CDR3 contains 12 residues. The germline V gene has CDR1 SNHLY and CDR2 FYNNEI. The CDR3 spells CASSGIKAIQYF. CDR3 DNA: TGTGCCAGCAGCGGTATTAAGGCCATTCAGTACTTC.

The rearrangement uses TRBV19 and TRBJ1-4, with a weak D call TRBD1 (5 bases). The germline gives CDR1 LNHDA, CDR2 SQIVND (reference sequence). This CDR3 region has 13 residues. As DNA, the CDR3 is TGTGCTACAGGACCCGCAACTAATGAAAAACTGTTTTTT. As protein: CATGPATNEKLFF.

Here the CDR3 reads CASSRGWKETQYF. In nucleotides, the CDR3 is TGTGCCAGCAGCCGTGGGTGGAAAGAGACCCAGTACTTC. This sequence joins TRBV11-2 and TRBJ2-5; D remains unclear. Trimming took 5 bases from V and 3 from J, leaving 10 bases between them. Germline CDR1 reads SGHAT; CDR2 reads FQNNGV. The length of the CDR3 is 13 residues.

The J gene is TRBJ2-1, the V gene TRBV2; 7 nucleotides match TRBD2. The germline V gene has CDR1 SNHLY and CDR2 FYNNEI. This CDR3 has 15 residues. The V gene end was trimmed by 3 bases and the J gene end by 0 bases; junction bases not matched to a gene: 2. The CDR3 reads CASSERETSYNEQFF. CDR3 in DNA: TGTGCCAGCAGTGAGCGGGAGACCTCCTACAATGAGCAGTTCTTC.

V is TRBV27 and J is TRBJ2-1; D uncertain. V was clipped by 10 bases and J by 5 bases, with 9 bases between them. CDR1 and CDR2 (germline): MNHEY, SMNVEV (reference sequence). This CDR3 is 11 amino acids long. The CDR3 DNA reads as TGTGCCACCTACTTCCACAATGAGCAGTTCTTC. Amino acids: CATYFHNEQFF.